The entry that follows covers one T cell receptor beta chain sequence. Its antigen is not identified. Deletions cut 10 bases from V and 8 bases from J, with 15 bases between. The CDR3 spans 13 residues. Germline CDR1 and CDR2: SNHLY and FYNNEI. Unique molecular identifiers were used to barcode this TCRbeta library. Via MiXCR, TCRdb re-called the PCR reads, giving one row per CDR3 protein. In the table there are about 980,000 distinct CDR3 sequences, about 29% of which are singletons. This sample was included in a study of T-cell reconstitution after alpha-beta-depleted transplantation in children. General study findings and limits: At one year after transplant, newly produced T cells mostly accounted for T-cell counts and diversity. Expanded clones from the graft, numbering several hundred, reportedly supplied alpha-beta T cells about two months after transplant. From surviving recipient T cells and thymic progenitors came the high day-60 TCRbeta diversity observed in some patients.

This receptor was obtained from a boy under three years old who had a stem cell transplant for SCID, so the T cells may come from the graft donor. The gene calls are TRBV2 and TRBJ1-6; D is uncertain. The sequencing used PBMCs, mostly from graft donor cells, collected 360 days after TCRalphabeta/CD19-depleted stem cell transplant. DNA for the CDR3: TGTGCCACCCTTGTAAGATCCGATTCACCCCTCCACTTT. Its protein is CATLVRSDSPLHF.